This T cell receptor (beta chain) was profiled in a study of graft-versus-host responses after intestinal transplantation. Study-level information: After anti-thymocyte globulin induction, recipients took tacrolimus and steroids for 2 to 3 years. Whole-study results and caveats: Among recipient marrow samples, GvH clones were found; some appeared first in ileum or blood. Allografts of one patient group, those with graft-donor T cell macrochimerism, had high graft-versus-host to host-versus-graft clonal ratios. Association was observed between peak circulating GvH clone levels and early post-transplant HvG declines.

With respect to this clone: Its target is not known.

Libraries were prepared by immunoSEQ multiplex PCR; TCRdb keeps only in-frame clonotypes and omits some of them. Of 60,000 to 80,000 clones in the sample, about nine tenths were seen once. The CDR3 length is 15 residues. Trimming removed 0 bases from V and 1 base from J, with 10 bases in between. CDR1 SGDLS and CDR2 YYNGEE come from the germline V gene. Source: unstimulated CD8+ T cells sorted from spleen or lymph node cells, taken before intestinal transplant. The chain couples TRBV9 to TRBJ1-1; D is possibly TRBD1 (5 bases). This receptor was identified in a human donor who received an intestinal transplant. The CDR3 nucleotides are TGTGCCAGCAGCGTAGGTAGGGGCCCGAACACTGAAGCTTTCTTT. It specifies CASSVGRGPNTEAFF.